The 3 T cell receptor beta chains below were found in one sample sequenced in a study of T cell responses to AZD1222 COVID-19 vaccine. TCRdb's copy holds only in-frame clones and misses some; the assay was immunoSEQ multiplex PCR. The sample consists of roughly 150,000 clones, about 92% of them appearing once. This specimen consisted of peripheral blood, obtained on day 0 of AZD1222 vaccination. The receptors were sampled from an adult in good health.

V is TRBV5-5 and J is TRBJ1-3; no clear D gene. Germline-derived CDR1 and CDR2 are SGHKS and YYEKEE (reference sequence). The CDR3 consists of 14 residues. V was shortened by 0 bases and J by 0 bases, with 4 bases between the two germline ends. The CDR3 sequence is CASSLGGSGNTIYF. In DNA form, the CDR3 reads TGTGCCAGCAGCTTGGGAGGCTCTGGAAACACCATATATTTT.

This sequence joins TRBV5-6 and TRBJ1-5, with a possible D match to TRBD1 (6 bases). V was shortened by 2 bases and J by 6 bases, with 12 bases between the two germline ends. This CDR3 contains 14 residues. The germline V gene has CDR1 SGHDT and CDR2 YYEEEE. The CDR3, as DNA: TGTGCCAGCAGCTTACAGGGATCGGGTCAGCCCCAGCATTTT. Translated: CASSLQGSGQPQHF.

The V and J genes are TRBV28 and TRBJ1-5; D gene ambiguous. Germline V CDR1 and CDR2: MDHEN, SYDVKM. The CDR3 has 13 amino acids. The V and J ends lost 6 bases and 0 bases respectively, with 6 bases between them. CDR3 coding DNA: TGTGCCAGCAGACCAGATAGCAATCAGCCCCAGCATTTT. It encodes CASRPDSNQPQHF.